A selection of T cell receptor beta chains follows, all from one sample in a study of blood T cell repertoires in COVID-19. The data were produced by immunoSEQ multiplex PCR, yet TCRdb's version contains in-frame clones alone and is incomplete. In the table there are roughly 380,000 clones, approximately 89% of which are singletons. Sequenced sample: peripheral blood. The source is an older woman with COVID-19, enrolled during active disease. Each CDR3 is given without its conserved first and last residue. Clone size is stated in some rows and not others, as once, few, many or a class when expanded.

size,V,CDR3
NA,TRBV6-5,ASSPGGGEQY
NA,TRBV12-3/TRBV12-4,ASSFGRAGYT
NA,TRBV7-8,ASSLKEYTEAF
few,TRBV6-6,ASSPAVGGDYEQY
NA,TRBV5-1,ASSLRWTGPLSSYEQY
NA,TRBV9,ASSRGQPSSGNTIY
NA,TRBV18,ASSPQGSGPQH
NA,TRBV18,ASSPSGRDRGYEQY
once,TRBV6-6,ASSLQTGYGNTIY
NA,TRBV2,ASSVAYEQY
NA,TRBV2,ASRGTLAVHYNEQF
NA,TRBV20-1,SARDLGTET
NA,TRBV7-9,ASRKVPGNEKLF
NA,TRBV7-2,ASSLQGGNQPQH
once,TRBV19,ASSITPLRGGLNTEAF
NA,TRBV20-1,LHASGETQY
NA,TRBV7-2,ASSLADPGLLYEQY
NA,TRBV6-6,ASSYRSSGNTIY
NA,TRBV5-4,ASTAPTGPHGYT
NA,TRBV18,ASSPLGTGETEAF
NA,TRBV4-1,ASSPFGTVGIYEQY
NA,TRBV14,ASSQGRTQY
NA,TRBV3-1/TRBV3-2,ASSQDRKRGGNSY
once,TRBV4-2,ASSQDPGVNTEAF
NA,TRBV5-1,ASSLSPGQGQF
NA,TRBV27,ASSTGADISNEKLF
NA,TRBV5-1,ASSDRASNYGYT
once,TRBV5-1,ASSGRGGNTEAF
NA,TRBV19,ASSLKTGVYEQY
few,TRBV18,ASSPVGGFDNEQF
NA,TRBV6-5,ASSYGTGTYEQY
NA,TRBV5-4,ASTRQGALPNTEAF
NA,TRBV15,ATSGPLRRHTDTQY
NA,TRBV2,ASKLAGGVGLEAF
NA,TRBV6-5,ASRGLLNTEAF
NA,TRBV9,ASSDDRAGYGYT
NA,TRBV16,ASSPREGKLF
NA,TRBV11-2,ASSLDQRGDTGELF
NA,TRBV6-1,ASSDGDSGGQLEQF
once,TRBV12-5,ASGPPGGPTETQY
NA,TRBV5-8,ASGVSGRGGEEKLF
NA,TRBV28,ASSLSGYEQY
NA,TRBV24-1,ATNQGVNTEAF
NA,TRBV10-3,AIRGSSNSPLH
NA,TRBV5-1,ASSLEPNSNQPQH
NA,TRBV30,AWSPRQFVNEKLF
NA,TRBV6-5,ASREGPGGTEAF
once,TRBV27,ASSNGLYNEQF
once,TRBV24-1,ATSDALAANTGELF
NA,TRBV7-9,ASTSSGGSGNTIY
NA,TRBV28,ASSSGRTGLYNEKLF
NA,TRBV6-6,ASTRGEEAF
NA,TRBV7-2,ASSWSGTRRNEKLF
NA,TRBV30,ASRQGPNTEAF